These 12 T cell receptor beta chains were sequenced from one sample in a study of radiation and T cells in renal cell carcinoma. The assay was immunoSEQ multiplex PCR, and TCRdb's table has in-frame clones only and misses some. The sample lists around 170,000 clones; roughly nine tenths were seen once. Specified time point: blood 4 weeks post-SBRT, at nephrectomy. Treatment described: 15 Gy SBRT to primary tumor, nephrectomy 4 weeks later. This sample comprised blood, obtained from a patient whose treatment included radiotherapy and nephrectomy. Receptors were obtained from a woman between 50 and 59 years old with renal cell carcinoma.

About this clone: Its ends do not fully match the called genes, so a read error is possible. This chain uses TRBV7-3 with TRBJ2-7, with TRBD1 matching over 11 bases. The V gene's germline CDR1 is SGHTA and CDR2 FQGTGA. The CDR3 loop spans 16 amino acids. CDR3 nucleotide sequence: TGTGCCAGCATCTTACCCTGGGACAGGGGGACGGGGGAGCAGTACTTC. This codes for CASILPWDRGTGEQYF.

This clone was seen a single time. The V call is TRBV7-6, the J call TRBJ2-5; weak D call: TRBD2 (7 bases). The germline V and J ends were trimmed by 1 base and 2 bases, with 14 bases remaining between them. The germline V gene encodes CDR1 SGHVS and CDR2 FNYEAQ. CDR3 length: 16 amino acids. The CDR3 here is CASSLVGGGGQETQYF. CDR3 bases: TGTGCCAGCAGCTTAGTTGGGGGGGGCGGACAAGAGACCCAGTACTTC.

The J gene is TRBJ2-1, the V gene TRBV6-5; 8 nucleotides line up with TRBD2. Germline values: CDR1 MNHEY, CDR2 SVGAGI. The CDR3 consists of 15 residues. Germline trimming cut 7 bases from V and 4 bases from J; bases unmatched to any gene: 9. CDR3 coding DNA: TGTGCCAGCATTAGCGGGGTTGGTAGTTACAATGAGCAGTTCTTC. Encoded protein: CASISGVGSYNEQFF.

The chain couples TRBV7-2 to TRBJ2-1; 13 bases are a match to TRBD2. After removal of 3 bases from V and 9 bases from J, the junction contained 8 bases not matched to a gene. This CDR3 is built from 16 residues. The germline V gene has CDR1 SGHTA and CDR2 FQGNSA. In DNA, the CDR3 is TGTGCCAGCAGCTTTACTAGCGGGGGGGCCTTGGGTGAGCAGTTCTTC. Its protein product is CASSFTSGGALGEQFF.

The chain links TRBV9 to TRBJ2-2; unclear D gene. Germline CDR1 reads SGDLS; CDR2 reads YYNGEE. CDR3 length: 14 residues. V lost 4 bases and J lost 4, with 11 bases in between. DNA for the CDR3: TGTGCCAGCAGCCCTAGTGAGATCACCGGGGAGCTGTTTTTT. Translating it yields CASSPSEITGELFF.

The V call is TRBV7-9, the J call TRBJ2-3, with 10 bases aligning to TRBD1. CDR3 length equals 16 residues. Germline CDR1 SEHNR, CDR2 FQNEAQ (reference sequence). Germline trimming cut 4 bases from V and 0 bases from J; bases unmatched to any gene: 4. CDR3 nucleotide sequence: TGTGCCAGCAGCTGGGGGGACAGGGGAAGCACAGATACGCAGTATTTT. Translated, it gives CASSWGDRGSTDTQYF. Supplemented by reference TRBV7-9 and TRBJ2-3, the full variable domain reads DTGVSQNPRHKITKRGQNVTFRCDPISEHNRLYWYRQTLGQGPEFLTYFQNEAQLEKSRLLSDRFSAERPKGSFSTLEIQRTEQGDSAMYLCASSWGDRGSTDTQYFGPGTRLTVL.

This clone has a single count. This rearrangement joins TRBV29-1 to TRBJ1-2; D gene ambiguous. CDR1 is SQVTM and CDR2 is ANQGSEA in the germline V gene. Trimming removed 0 bases from V and 7 bases from J, with 9 bases in between. The CDR3 runs to 12 residues. CDR3 sequence: CSVEEPPSGYTF. As DNA, the CDR3 is TGCAGCGTTGAAGAGCCCCCTTCTGGCTACACCTTC.

This chain joins TRBV19 and TRBJ1-1; D unresolved. CDR3 length equals 12 residues. Looked up from germline, CDR1 is LNHDA and CDR2 is SQIVND (reference sequence). V was shortened by 4 bases and J by 9 bases, with 12 bases between the two germline ends. The CDR3 DNA reads TGTGCCAGTAGTACATCAACCGAGAAAGCTTTCTTT. This gives the protein CASSTSTEKAFF.

The chain links TRBV11-1 to TRBJ2-7; no reliable D call. Deletions cut 4 bases from V and 2 bases from J, with 9 bases between. Germline V lookup: CDR1 SGHAT, CDR2 FQDESV (reference sequence). This CDR3 has 13 residues. CDR3 in DNA: TGTGCCAGCAGCTGGTCGTTGACCTACGAGCAGTACTTC. Translating gives CASSWSLTYEQYF.

The chain uses TRBV6-5 and TRBJ2-5; D gene unclear. The CDR3 contains 13 residues. The V and J ends lost 7 bases and 5 bases respectively, with 14 bases between them. The germline gives CDR1 MNHEY, CDR2 SVGAGI. The CDR3 loop reads CASNHGIRETQYF. The DNA for the CDR3 is TGTGCCAGCAACCACGGTATTCGGGAGACCCAGTACTTC.

The gene calls are TRBV19 and TRBJ1-3; D unclear. V lost 3 bases, J lost 2 bases, and 8 bases lay in between. CDR1 LNHDA and CDR2 SQIVND come from the germline V gene (reference sequence). CDR3 length: 14 residues. CDR3 sequence: CASSIRQPGNTIYF. The CDR3 DNA is TGTGCCAGTAGTATCAGACAACCTGGAAACACCATATATTTT.

The rearrangement uses TRBV5-1 and TRBJ2-7, with D perhaps matching TRBD1 (5 bases). This CDR3 spans 14 amino acids. V gave up 2 bases and J gave up 5 bases, with 14 bases separating them. The germline V gene has CDR1 SGHRS and CDR2 YFSETQ. CDR3 sequence reads: CASSLWQGTDEQYF. The CDR3 bases are TGCGCCAGCAGCTTATGGCAGGGAACGGACGAGCAGTACTTC.